The rows below give T cell receptor beta chains drawn from one sample of a study of vaccination effects on CD4 cells after COVID-19. Some clones are missing from TCRdb's copy, which holds only in-frame ones; the method was immunoSEQ multiplex PCR. The sample shows about 45,000 clones, under 80% of them seen only once. The antigens of these receptors remain unknown. This material consisted of CD4+ T cells from PBMCs cultured with a peptide pool, taken before COVID-19 vaccination. The receptors stem from a human donor who had a prior SARS-CoV-2 infection. Both conserved end residues are part of each CDR3. The D gene is left open where the match is weak. Rows give clone size only sometimes, using once, few, many, or a class for an expanded clone.

d_call,clone_size,v_call,j_call,cdr3_aa,cdr3_nt
TRBD2,-,TRBV10-3,TRBJ2-5,CAISELAGETQYF,TGTGCCATCAGTGAACTAGCGGGAGAGACCCAGTACTTC
TRBD2,few,TRBV5-1,TRBJ2-7,CASSPGTSRHEQYF,TGCGCCAGCAGCCCTGGGACTAGTCGGCACGAGCAGTACTTC
-,-,TRBV5-6,TRBJ1-2,CASSPRGAQGYTF,TGTGCCAGCAGCCCGAGGGGGGCGCAAGGCTACACCTTC
-,-,TRBV4-1,TRBJ2-1,CASSPPAYRSYNEQFF,TGCGCCAGCAGCCCTCCGGCCTATAGGTCCTACAATGAGCAGTTCTTC
-,once,TRBV2,TRBJ2-3,CASNRGRGSATDTQYF,TGTGCCAGCAACAGGGGTCGCGGGAGCGCCACAGATACGCAGTATTTT
-,-,TRBV30,TRBJ2-7,CAWSDYRQTEQYF,TGTGCCTGGAGTGATTACAGACAGACGGAGCAGTACTTC
TRBD1,-,TRBV10-3,TRBJ2-7,CAISETQGQGSYEQYF,TGTGCCATCAGTGAGACTCAGGGACAGGGCAGCTACGAGCAGTACTTC
TRBD2,-,TRBV2,TRBJ2-7,CASSATSGGPYEQYF,TGTGCCAGCAGTGCGACTAGCGGGGGCCCCTACGAGCAGTACTTC
TRBD1,-,TRBV19,TRBJ2-5,CASSSRDRGGQETQYF,TGTGCCAGTAGTAGCCGGGACAGGGGGGGTCAAGAGACCCAGTACTTC
-,-,TRBV5-1,TRBJ2-7,CASSSTGTSSYEQYF,TGCGCCAGCAGCTCGACCGGGACTTCTTCCTACGAGCAGTACTTC
TRBD2,few,TRBV2,TRBJ2-1,CASSPLSGRASSYNEQFF,TGTGCCAGCAGTCCACTTTCCGGGAGGGCCTCCTCCTACAATGAGCAGTTCTTC
-,-,TRBV18,TRBJ2-6,CASSPLASVSGANVLTF,TGTGCCAGCTCACCCCTCGCATCTGTCTCTGGGGCCAACGTCCTGACTTTC
-,-,TRBV6-5,TRBJ2-3,CASSSGIITDTQYF,TGTGCCAGCAGCTCTGGGATAATCACAGATACGCAGTATTTT
TRBD2,-,TRBV7-9,TRBJ2-1,CASSLLAGGPDEQFF,TGTGCCAGCAGCTTATTAGCGGGGGGGCCCGATGAGCAGTTCTTC
TRBD2,-,TRBV7-6,TRBJ2-7,CASSPRLAGETYEQYF,TGTGCCAGCAGCCCCAGACTAGCGGGGGAAACCTACGAGCAGTACTTC
-,-,TRBV6-2/TRBV6-3,TRBJ1-2,CASSYGANYGYTF,TGTGCCAGCAGTTACGGGGCTAACTATGGCTACACCTTC
TRBD2,-,TRBV10-3,TRBJ2-2,CAISDAGLAPPNTGELFF,TGTGCCATCAGTGACGCGGGACTAGCGCCACCGAACACCGGGGAGCTGTTTTTT
-,few,TRBV29-1,TRBJ1-5,CSVEDRWRVEECNQPQHF,TGCAGCGTTGAAGATCGTTGGAGGGTTGAAGAATGCAATCAGCCCCAGCATTTT
-,once,TRBV5-4,TRBJ1-5,CASSMDGSPQHF,TGTGCCAGCAGCATGGACGGGTCGCCCCAGCATTTT
TRBD2,few,TRBV5-1,TRBJ2-2,CASSIRTSGDTGELFF,TGCGCCAGCAGCATCAGGACTAGCGGGGACACCGGGGAGCTGTTTTTT
TRBD2,-,TRBV3-1/TRBV3-2,TRBJ2-7,CASSRLGAGEHEQYF,TGTGCCAGCAGCCGCCTTGGCGCGGGAGAACACGAGCAGTACTTC
TRBD2,-,TRBV3-1/TRBV3-2,TRBJ2-3,CASSRPSSGGRDTQYF,TGTGCCAGCAGCCGACCTTCTAGCGGGGGCAGGGATACGCAGTATTTT
-,-,TRBV6-1,TRBJ1-6,CASSVSRSSYNSPLHF,TGTGCCAGCAGTGTGTCAAGGAGCTCCTATAATTCACCCCTCCACTTT
TRBD2,-,TRBV5-1,TRBJ2-1,CASSLGTSGKYNEQFF,TGCGCCAGCAGCTTGGGGACTAGCGGAAAGTACAATGAGCAGTTCTTC
-,-,TRBV5-1,TRBJ1-2,CASRNYGGPGGGYTF,TGCGCCAGCAGGAACTACGGGGGACCCGGGGGTGGCTACACCTTC
-,-,TRBV7-3,TRBJ2-2,CASSLNGGYNTGELFF,TGTGCCAGCAGCTTAAACGGAGGGTACAACACCGGGGAGCTGTTTTTT
TRBD1,-,TRBV10-3,TRBJ2-3,CASRGTGTQNTDTQYF,TGTGCCAGCAGGGGGACGGGGACGCAAAACACAGATACGCAGTATTTT